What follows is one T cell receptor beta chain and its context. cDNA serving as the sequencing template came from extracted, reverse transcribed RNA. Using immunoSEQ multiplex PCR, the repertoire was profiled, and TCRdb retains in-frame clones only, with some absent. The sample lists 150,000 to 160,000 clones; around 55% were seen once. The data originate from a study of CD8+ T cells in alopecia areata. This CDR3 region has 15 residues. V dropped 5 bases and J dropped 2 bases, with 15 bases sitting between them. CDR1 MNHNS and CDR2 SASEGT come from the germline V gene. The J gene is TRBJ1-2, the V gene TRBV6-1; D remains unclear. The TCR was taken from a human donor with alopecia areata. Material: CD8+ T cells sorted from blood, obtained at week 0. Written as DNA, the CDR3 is TGTGCCAGCAGTCCCCTTGGGGTCGAAAACTATGGCTACACCTTC. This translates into CASSPLGVENYGYTF.